A selection of T cell receptor beta chains follows, all from one sample in a study of blood T cell repertoires in COVID-19. Sequencing was performed with immunoSEQ multiplex PCR; in TCRdb, only in-frame clones are kept and a portion is missing. The data show 55,000 to 75,000 clones, around 82% seen once. Sequenced: peripheral blood. Every receptor here comes from a man aged 80 or over with active COVID-19. Each CDR3 is given with its conserved first and last residue. A D gene is named only where the DNA matches it firmly. A row's size may be missing; if present it is once, few, many or a size class.

TRBJ2-7 | TRBV6-5 | TRBD1 | . | CASAWGQAYEQYF | TGTGCCAGCGCCTGGGGACAGGCCTACGAGCAGTACTTC
TRBJ2-2 | TRBV30 | TRBD2 | . | CAWTGTSYTGELFF | TGTGCCTGGACCGGGACTAGTTACACCGGGGAGCTGTTTTTT
TRBJ2-2 | TRBV5-1 | . | . | CASSLSGDVAGELFF | TGCGCCAGCAGCTTGTCCGGGGATGTCGCCGGGGAGCTGTTTTTT
TRBJ1-4 | TRBV11-2 | TRBD1 | few | CASRRQGGDEKLFF | TGTGCCAGCAGAAGACAGGGGGGGGATGAAAAACTGTTTTTT
TRBJ2-1 | TRBV19 | TRBD1 | . | CASRQPGQGSRFF | TGTGCCAGTAGACAACCGGGACAGGGCTCTCGGTTCTTC
TRBJ2-1 | TRBV6-2/TRBV6-3 | TRBD2 | . | CASSPGTSGFNEQFF | TGTGCCAGCAGTCCCGGGACTAGCGGGTTCAATGAGCAGTTCTTC
TRBJ2-5 | TRBV14 | . | . | CASSQVSSVGTQYF | TGTGCCAGCAGCCAGGTTTCCTCCGTCGGGACCCAGTACTTC
TRBJ2-2 | TRBV2 | TRBD2 | . | CASSLRLAGDGELFF | TGTGCCAGCAGCCTCCGACTAGCGGGAGACGGGGAGCTGTTTTTT
TRBJ2-1 | TRBV4-2 | TRBD2 | . | CASSQDESLAGGYNEQFF | TGTGCCAGCAGCCAAGATGAGTCTCTCGCGGGGGGGTACAATGAGCAGTTCTTC
TRBJ2-7 | TRBV5-1 | . | . | CASSFSSGEQYF | TGCGCCAGCAGCTTTTCGAGCGGTGAGCAGTACTTC
TRBJ2-1 | TRBV5-1 | . | . | CASSVGTGPSSYNEQFF | TGCGCCAGCAGCGTTGGAACAGGTCCTAGCTCCTACAATGAGCAGTTCTTC
TRBJ2-1 | TRBV7-9 | . | . | CASSSTPGSHNEQFF | TGTGCCAGCAGCAGCACCCCAGGAAGTCACAATGAGCAGTTCTTC
TRBJ2-7 | TRBV12-3/TRBV12-4 | TRBD1 | large | CASSRDSSYEQYF | TGTGCCAGCAGCCGGGACAGCTCCTACGAGCAGTACTTC
TRBJ2-1 | TRBV29-1 | TRBD2 | . | CSVDGGGVVNEQFF | TGCAGCGTTGATGGGGGGGGAGTCGTGAATGAGCAGTTCTTC
TRBJ1-4 | TRBV19 | TRBD1 | . | CASSRTGGLNEKLFF | TGTGCCAGTAGCCGAACAGGGGGCCTTAATGAAAAACTGTTTTTT
TRBJ2-7 | TRBV7-2 | . | . | CASSLVGGGPNYEQYF | TGTGCCAGCAGCTTAGTTGGGGGAGGCCCGAACTACGAGCAGTACTTC
TRBJ1-2 | TRBV6-5 | . | . | CATLMRQASYGYTF | TGTGCCACTCTCATGCGACAAGCAAGCTATGGCTACACCTTC
TRBJ1-5 | TRBV29-1 | . | . | CSVSGEGQPQHF | TGCAGCGTTTCAGGGGAGGGACAGCCCCAGCATTTT
TRBJ2-1 | TRBV21-1 | . | . | CASTTLTNSSGSSVCNEQFF | TGTGCCAGCACCACCCTGACAAACTCTAGCGGGAGTAGCGTTTGCAATGAGCAGTTCTTC
TRBJ1-5 | TRBV2 | TRBD1 | . | CASNRGLGQPQHF | TGTGCCAGTAACAGGGGGCTTGGGCAGCCCCAGCATTTT
TRBJ2-1 | TRBV7-3 | TRBD2 | . | CASSSGLASNEQFF | TGTGCCAGCAGCTCGGGACTAGCGAGCAATGAGCAGTTCTTC
TRBJ1-5 | TRBV7-2 | TRBD1 | . | CASSLAGQGYQPQHF | TGTGCCAGCAGCTTAGCCGGACAGGGGTATCAGCCCCAGCATTTT
TRBJ1-5 | TRBV6-2/TRBV6-3 | TRBD1 | . | CASSPRGQGQQPQHF | TGTGCCAGCAGCCCGCGCGGACAGGGCCAACAGCCCCAGCATTTT
TRBJ2-3 | TRBV14 | TRBD2 | . | CASSQDTQLAGRADTQYF | TGTGCCAGCAGCCAAGATACCCAACTAGCGGGAAGGGCAGATACGCAGTATTTT
TRBJ2-1 | TRBV27 | TRBD2 | . | CASRMGLAGVIEQFF | TGTGCCAGCAGGATGGGACTAGCGGGAGTAATTGAGCAGTTCTTC
TRBJ2-7 | TRBV18 | . | . | CASSGTQGSYEQYF | TGTGCCAGCTCAGGTACGCAGGGATCCTACGAGCAGTACTTC
TRBJ1-2 | TRBV7-9 | TRBD1 | . | CASSLAGTGGDGYTF | TGTGCCAGCAGCTTAGCGGGGACAGGGGGTGACGGCTACACCTTC
TRBJ2-7 | TRBV29-1 | . | . | CSARGVNLPEYEQYF | TGCAGCGCCCGCGGGGTAAACCTCCCTGAGTACGAGCAGTACTTC
TRBJ2-7 | TRBV3-1/TRBV3-2 | . | once | CASSNRESYEQYF | TGTGCCAGCAGCAACAGGGAATCCTACGAGCAGTACTTC
TRBJ1-4 | TRBV30 | TRBD1 | . | CASPGQLNEKLFF | TGTGCCTCTCCGGGACAGCTCAATGAAAAACTGTTTTTT
TRBJ2-1 | TRBV4-1 | TRBD2 | . | CASSRGLRNEQFF | TGCGCCAGCAGCCGGGGACTAAGGAATGAGCAGTTCTTC
TRBJ2-5 | TRBV27 | TRBD2 | . | CASSLLGTKETQYF | TGTGCCAGCAGTTTACTGGGGACTAAAGAGACCCAGTACTTC
TRBJ1-3 | TRBV4-2 | . | . | CASSQVGFSGNTIYF | TGTGCCAGCAGCCAAGTCGGTTTCTCTGGAAACACCATATATTTT
TRBJ2-1 | TRBV5-4 | TRBD1 | . | CASSEGTGSYNEQFF | TGTGCCAGCAGCGAGGGGACAGGGTCCTACAATGAGCAGTTCTTC
TRBJ2-6 | TRBV11-2 | . | . | CASSPDDRGSGANVLTF | TGTGCCAGCAGCCCTGACGACCGGGGGTCTGGGGCCAACGTCCTGACTTTC
TRBJ2-7 | TRBV27 | TRBD2 | . | CASSLSKAGGRYEQYF | TGTGCCAGCAGTTTATCGAAGGCGGGGGGCAGGTACGAGCAGTACTTC
TRBJ2-1 | TRBV28 | TRBD2 | once | CASRERTSGRSAYNEQFF | TGTGCCAGCAGGGAGAGGACTAGCGGGAGAAGTGCCTACAATGAGCAGTTCTTC
TRBJ2-7 | TRBV4-3 | TRBD1 | . | CASSQEGQGESYEQYF | TGCGCCAGCAGCCAAGAGGGGCAGGGGGAATCCTACGAGCAGTACTTC
TRBJ1-5 | TRBV7-2 | . | . | CASSLEGLRQQPQHF | TGTGCCAGCAGCTTAGAGGGACTAAGGCAGCAGCCCCAGCATTTT
TRBJ2-2 | TRBV7-2 | TRBD1 | . | CASGQGYTGELFF | TGTGCCAGCGGACAGGGATACACCGGGGAGCTGTTTTTT
TRBJ2-6 | TRBV28 | . | . | CASSPDSSGANVLTF | TGTGCCAGCAGCCCAGACAGCTCTGGGGCCAACGTCCTGACTTTC
TRBJ2-3 | TRBV7-2 | . | once | CASSEKPTALSTDTQYF | TGTGCCAGCAGCGAAAAACCGACAGCGCTTAGCACAGATACGCAGTATTTT
TRBJ2-7 | TRBV18 | . | . | CASSPSGDEQYF | TGTGCCAGCTCACCCTCAGGTGACGAGCAGTACTTC
TRBJ1-2 | TRBV25-1 | . | . | CASSESERGSYTF | TGTGCCAGCAGTGAATCCGAGAGGGGGAGCTACACCTTC
TRBJ2-2 | TRBV7-8 | TRBD2 | . | CASSTPLTSGTDAGELFF | TGTGCCAGCAGCACCCCCTTGACTAGCGGGACTGATGCCGGGGAGCTGTTTTTT